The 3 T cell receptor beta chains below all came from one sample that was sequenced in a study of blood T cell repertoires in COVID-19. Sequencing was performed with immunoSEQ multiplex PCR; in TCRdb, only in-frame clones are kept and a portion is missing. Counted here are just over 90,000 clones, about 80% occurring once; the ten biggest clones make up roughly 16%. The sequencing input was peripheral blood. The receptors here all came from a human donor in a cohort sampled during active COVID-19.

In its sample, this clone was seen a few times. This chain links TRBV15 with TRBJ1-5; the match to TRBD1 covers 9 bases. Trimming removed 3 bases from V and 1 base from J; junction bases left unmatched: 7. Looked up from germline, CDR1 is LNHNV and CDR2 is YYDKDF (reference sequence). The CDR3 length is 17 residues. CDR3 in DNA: TGTGCCACCAGCAGGGTGGACAGGGGAAGGAGCAATCAGCCCCAGCATTTT. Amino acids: CATSRVDRGRSNQPQHF.

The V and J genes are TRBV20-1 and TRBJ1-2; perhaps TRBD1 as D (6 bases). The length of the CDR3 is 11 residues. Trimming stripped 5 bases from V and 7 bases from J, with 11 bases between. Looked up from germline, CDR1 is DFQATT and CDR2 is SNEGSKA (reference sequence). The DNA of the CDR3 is TGCAGTGCTGGGGGAGGGGGTGGCTACACCTTC. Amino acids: CSAGGGGGYTF.

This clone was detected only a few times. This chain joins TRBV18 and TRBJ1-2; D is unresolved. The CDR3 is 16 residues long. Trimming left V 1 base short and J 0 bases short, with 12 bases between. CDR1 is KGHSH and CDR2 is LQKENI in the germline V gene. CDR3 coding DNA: TGTGCCAGCTCACCACTACAACAGAATACTAACTATGGCTACACCTTC. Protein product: CASSPLQQNTNYGYTF.